The subject of this entry is one T cell receptor (beta chain). Its antigen is not known. Assay used: immunoSEQ multiplex PCR; TCRdb lists only in-frame clones, some missing. The repertoire includes 8,500 to 14,000 clones, approximately 75% of them detected once, and roughly 10% sits in the top ten. All patients relapsed after autologous stem cell transplantation, and brentuximab vedotin exposure varied. This sample is part of a study of PD-1 blockade in classical Hodgkin lymphoma. Study-level background: Patients were administered nivolumab (3 mg/kg intravenously) every 2 weeks. Study-level findings and limits: Partial responders and progressors had significantly lower baseline TCR diversity. According to reports, newly diagnosed patients had lower baseline TCR diversity than healthy donors, and relapsed/refractory patients had lower baseline TCR diversity still.

This TCR was sampled from a human donor with classical Hodgkin lymphoma. Here the sequenced sample was peripheral blood mononuclear cells (PBMCs), taken at baseline.

This chain's CDR3 is CASSNRQGGIGEQYF. The CDR3 bases are TGTGCCAGCAGCAATCGACAGGGGGGAATTGGCGAGCAGTACTTC. The chain links TRBV7-2 to TRBJ2-5; TRBD1 aligns across 9 bases. The J call could be wrong; TRBJ2-7 is a better fit for the DNA end. CDR3 size: 15 residues. Per germline, CDR1 SGHTA and CDR2 FQGNSA.